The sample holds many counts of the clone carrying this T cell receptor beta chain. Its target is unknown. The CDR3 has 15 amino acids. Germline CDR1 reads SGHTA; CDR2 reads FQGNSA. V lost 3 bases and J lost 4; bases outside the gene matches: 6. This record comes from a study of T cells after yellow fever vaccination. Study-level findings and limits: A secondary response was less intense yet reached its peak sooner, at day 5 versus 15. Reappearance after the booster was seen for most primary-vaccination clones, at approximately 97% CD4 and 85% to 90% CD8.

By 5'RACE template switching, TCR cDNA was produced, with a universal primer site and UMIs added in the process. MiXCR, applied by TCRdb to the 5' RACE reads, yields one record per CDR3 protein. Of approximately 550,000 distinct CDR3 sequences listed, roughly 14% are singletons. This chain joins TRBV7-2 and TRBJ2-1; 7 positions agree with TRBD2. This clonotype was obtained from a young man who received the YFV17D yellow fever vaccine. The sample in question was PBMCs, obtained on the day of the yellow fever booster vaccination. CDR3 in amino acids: CASSFRAGPYNEQFF. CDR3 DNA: TGTGCCAGCAGCTTTAGAGCGGGGCCTTACAATGAGCAGTTCTTC.